This entry lists 29 T cell receptor beta chains sequenced from one sample in a study of T cells in severe cutaneous drug reactions. TCR subtype-specific primers in iRepertoire multiplex PCR prepared libraries for bulk and single-cell sequencing. TCRdb re-called the multiplex PCR reads and gives one entry per CDR3 protein, without DNA. The table lists over 20,000 distinct CDR3 sequences. The donors had carbamazepine-induced Stevens-Johnson syndrome or toxic epidermal necrolysis. Sequencing was performed on PBMCs. The receptors originated from a human donor with toxic epidermal necrolysis, a severe cutaneous drug reaction.

V usage is TRBV20-1 and J usage is TRBJ1-2. The germline CDR1 and CDR2 sequences are DFQATT and SNEGSKA (reference sequence). The length of the CDR3 is 14 residues. Here the CDR3 reads CSAREPTPNYGYTF.

This chain uses TRBV9 with TRBJ1-2. This CDR3 is 11 amino acids long. Germline V gene data show CDR1 as SGDLS and CDR2 as YYNGEE. The CDR3 spells CASSAGYGYTF.

This chain uses TRBV11-2 with TRBJ2-4. The CDR3 runs 12 residues. Germline V gene lookup returns CDR1 SGHAT and CDR2 FQNNGV. The CDR3 loop reads CASSLSENIQYF.

This chain connects TRBV24-1 to TRBJ1-2. The length of the CDR3 is 12 residues. CDR1 and CDR2 from the germline V gene are KGHDR and SFDVKD. The CDR3: CATSDGVYGYTF.

The genes are TRBV3-1 and TRBJ1-4; absent DNA, TCRdb's TRBD1 call cannot be checked. This CDR3 is built from 15 residues. Germline V gives CDR1 LGHDT, CDR2 YNNKEL (reference sequence). This chain's CDR3 is CASSPQGGGGEKLFF.

The chain uses TRBV20-1 and TRBJ2-7; as DNA is missing, the TRBD2 call by TCRdb cannot be tested. The germline gives CDR1 DFQATT, CDR2 SNEGSKA (reference sequence). The CDR3 totals 16 residues. CDR3 amino acids: CSARSGSLADPRGEYF.

The rearrangement joins TRBV29-1 to TRBJ2-7; the D gene TCRdb calls, TRBD1, cannot be checked with no DNA. Germline CDR1 is SQVTM and CDR2 is ANQGSEA. The CDR3 sequence is 12 residues long. The CDR3 sequence is CSAGDRSYEQYF.

The CDR3 is CASSQDRGYEQYF. This chain links TRBV4-1 with TRBJ2-7. The CDR3 covers 13 residues. In germline, CDR1 is MGHRA, CDR2 YSYEKL.

The gene calls are TRBV6-2 or TRBV6-3 and TRBJ2-7; TCRdb calls TRBD1, which cannot be checked without DNA. The CDR3 length is 15 residues. CDR1 is MNHEY and CDR2 is SVGEGT in the germline V gene. CDR3 region: CASSSDRVLFYEQYF.

The chain is built from TRBV10-3 and TRBJ1-3. The CDR3 is 16 amino acids. Germline CDR1 reads ENHRY; CDR2 reads SYGVKD. The CDR3 sequence is CAISESGGRAGNTIYF.

The CDR3 sequence is CASSSGRDRVTDTQYF. The chain couples TRBV5-6 to TRBJ2-3; TCRdb's D call, TRBD1, is unchecked because there is no DNA. This CDR3 spans 16 amino acids. CDR1 is SGHDT, CDR2 YYEEEE, per germline.

The chain carries TRBV4-3 and TRBJ2-7; checking the TCRdb D call of TRBD1 is not possible without DNA. Germline V gene sequence: CDR1 LGHNA, CDR2 YSLEER. This CDR3 region has 14 residues. CDR3 in amino acids: CASSQFAGPYEQYF.

This chain links TRBV4-3 with TRBJ1-2; the TCRdb D gene call, TRBD1, has no DNA to confirm it. Germline V lookup: CDR1 LGHNA, CDR2 YSLEER. The CDR3 covers 15 residues. The CDR3 region is CASSQGTFSNYGYTF.

The V gene is TRBV4-1, the J gene TRBJ1-2. Germline lookup yields CDR1 MGHRA and CDR2 YSYEKL. This CDR3 has 15 amino acids. CDR3 residues: CASSQDRAKNYGYTF.

J is TRBJ2-3 and V is TRBV2; the D gene TCRdb calls, TRBD2, cannot be checked with no DNA. The length of the CDR3 is 18 residues. Germline assignment: CDR1 SNHLY and CDR2 FYNNEI. CDR3: CAILPWASGSTSTDTQYF. Full variable domain (outside the CDR3, taken from reference TRBV2 and TRBJ2-3): EPEVTQTPSHQVTQMGQEVILRCVPISNHLYFYWYRQILGQKVEFLVSFYNNEISEKSEIFDDQFSVERPDGSNFTLKIRSTKLEDSAMYFCAILPWASGSTSTDTQYFGPGTRLTVL.

This rearrangement joins TRBV15 to TRBJ2-6. CDR1 LNHNV and CDR2 YYDKDF come from the germline V gene (reference sequence). The CDR3 is 15 residues long. The CDR3 is CATSPPRSGANVLTF.

V usage is TRBV27 and J usage is TRBJ2-2; the D call from TCRdb, TRBD1, cannot be confirmed without DNA. This CDR3 has 16 residues. Germline CDR1 and CDR2: MNHEY and SMNVEV (reference sequence). The CDR3 region is CASSPHVGGNTGELFF.

Frequency places this clonotype as medium-sized. V is TRBV2 and J is TRBJ2-7; as DNA is missing, the TRBD1 call by TCRdb cannot be tested. The CDR3 consists of 13 residues. Germline lookup yields CDR1 SNHLY and CDR2 FYNNEI. This CDR3 is CASSRAPSYEQYF. The full variable domain, in which reference TRBV2 and TRBJ2-7 provide the parts outside the CDR3, is EPEVTQTPSHQVTQMGQEVILRCVPISNHLYFYWYRQILGQKVEFLVSFYNNEISEKSEIFDDQFSVERPDGSNFTLKIRSTKLEDSAMYFCASSRAPSYEQYFGPGTRLTVT.

CDR3 sequence: CASSQDRTGGYEQYF. This chain joins TRBV4-3 and TRBJ2-7; TCRdb names TRBD1, which stays unverified in the absence of DNA. Per the germline V gene, CDR1 is LGHNA and CDR2 is YSLEER. There are 15 residues in the CDR3.

The V call is TRBV19, the J call TRBJ1-4; TCRdb picks TRBD1, but there is no DNA to check that call. This CDR3 is built from 14 residues. CDR1 and CDR2 (germline): LNHDA, SQIVND (reference sequence). CDR3 sequence reads: CASSSGATNEKLFF.

V is TRBV20-1 and J is TRBJ2-5; as DNA is missing, the TRBD1 call by TCRdb cannot be tested. Germline V gene data show CDR1 as DFQATT and CDR2 as SNEGSKA (reference sequence). This CDR3 region has 14 residues. CDR3 protein: CSARERGGQETQYF.

The CDR3: CASSSIGPGATEAFF. The chain couples TRBV5-4 to TRBJ1-1. This CDR3 comprises 15 residues. Germline loops: CDR1 SGHNT, CDR2 YYREEE (reference sequence).

The chain employs TRBV19 and TRBJ1-5; TCRdb indicates TRBD1, and absent DNA this call remains unverified. Germline V gene data show CDR1 as LNHDA and CDR2 as SQIVND (reference sequence). The CDR3 is made up of 16 amino acids. The CDR3 sequence: CASSIGPGYSNQPQHF.

This chain joins TRBV9 and TRBJ1-2; TCRdb calls TRBD1, which cannot be checked without DNA. CDR3 length: 13 residues. CDR1 SGDLS and CDR2 YYNGEE come from the germline V gene. The CDR3 here is CASTLEGAEGYTF.

Judged by frequency, this clonotype is medium-sized. This rearrangement joins TRBV6-2 or TRBV6-3 to TRBJ2-4; as DNA is missing, the TRBD1 call by TCRdb cannot be tested. In germline, CDR1 is MNHEY, CDR2 SVGEGT. The CDR3 runs 15 residues. CDR3 protein: CASTQGGWVRNIQYF.

The chain has TRBV24-1 and TRBJ2-5. The CDR3 is 12 residues long. CDR1 and CDR2 (germline): KGHDR, SFDVKD. CDR3 protein: CATSGSEETQYF.

The rearrangement uses TRBV6-2 or TRBV6-3 and TRBJ2-1; TCRdb designates TRBD2, a call that cannot be tested without DNA. The CDR3 totals 16 residues. The V gene's germline CDR1 is MNHEY and CDR2 SVGEGT. The CDR3: CASSYSASKGHNEQFF.

V and J are TRBV20-1 and TRBJ2-7. The CDR3 covers 12 residues. The V gene's germline CDR1 is DFQATT and CDR2 SNEGSKA (reference sequence). This CDR3 reads CSARDASYEQYF.

The chain couples TRBV19 to TRBJ2-2; TCRdb lists TRBD2, though no DNA is available to test this call. This CDR3 has 17 amino acids. The germline gives CDR1 LNHDA, CDR2 SQIVND (reference sequence). The CDR3 spells CASSMLSSGKNTGELFF.